This T cell receptor (beta chain) was sequenced in a study of beta chain features in type 1 diabetes. This clone has a handful of counts. V lost 4 bases, J lost 2 bases, and 4 bases stayed unmatched. This CDR3 has 14 residues. Germline lookup yields CDR1 SQVTM and CDR2 ANQGSEA. Expressed TCRB transcripts were sequenced, since all the RNA that had been isolated was reverse transcribed. Profiling relied on immunoSEQ multiplex PCR, and the TCRdb table lists in-frame clones only, not all of them. The repertoire has roughly 500,000 clones, roughly 11% of them found once; the top ten carry roughly 0.046%. The chain links TRBV29-1 to TRBJ2-7, with 11 bases aligning to TRBD2. The sample taken for sequencing was naive CD4+ T cells from blood. This receptor was taken from a woman under 30 in good health. DNA for the CDR3: TGCAGCGTTGTACTAGCGGGAGTTACCTACGAGCAGTACTTC. Translation: CSVVLAGVTYEQYF.